A single sample is the source of the 18 T cell receptor beta chains below, sequenced in a study of human T cells and chemical hapten exposure. TCRdb itself ran the RACE reads through MiXCR, one entry per CDR3 protein. The repertoire holds fewer than 95,000 distinct CDR3 sequences, with more than 9.5% as singletons. Time point specified: patch test 2, 6 weeks after DPC sensitization. The treatment denotes: therapeutic diphenylcyclopropenone sensitization with weekly scalp DPC. The material sequenced was whole blood, taken in connection with sensitization to the hapten diphenylcyclopropenone (DPC). These receptors were collected from a man between 35 and 55 years old with alopecia areata. Some clones in this sample may be carry-over from other donors' samples.

Ten or more counts support this clonotype. V and J are TRBV29-1 and TRBJ1-1; 7 bases map to TRBD1. Per germline, CDR1 SQVTM and CDR2 ANQGSEA. CDR3 length: 12 amino acids. The V and J ends lost 7 bases and 6 bases, in that order; junction bases with no gene match: 8. The CDR3 loop is CSANRGWAEAFF. DNA for the CDR3: TGCAGCGCCAACAGGGGATGGGCTGAAGCTTTCTTT. Supplemented by reference TRBV29-1 and TRBJ1-1, the full variable domain reads SAVISQKPSRDICQRGTSLTIQCQVDSQVTMMFWYRQQPGQSLTLIATANQGSEATYESGFVIDKFPISRPNLTFSTLTVSNMSPEDSSIYLCSANRGWAEAFFGQGTRLTVV.

This clonotype occurred a few times. The chain couples TRBV29-1 to TRBJ2-7, with 7 bases that match TRBD2. J gave up 1 base and V 5 bases, and 2 bases lay outside the gene matches. The CDR3 runs 12 residues. Per germline, CDR1 SQVTM and CDR2 ANQGSEA. DNA for the CDR3: TGCAGCGTTCTAGCGGATTCCTACGAGCAGTACTTC. Its translation is CSVLADSYEQYF.

This clonotype was counted between two and nine times. The chain uses TRBV7-2 and TRBJ2-2; D not certain. V was cut by 0 bases and J by 4 bases, with 3 bases left in between. The CDR3 loop spans 13 amino acids. Germline V gene sequence: CDR1 SGHTA, CDR2 FQGNSA. CDR3 in amino acids: CASSLAPTGELFF. The CDR3 DNA is TGTGCCAGCAGCTTAGCCCCCACCGGGGAGCTGTTTTTT. The whole variable domain, remainder taken from reference TRBV7-2 and TRBJ2-2, is GAGVSQSPSNKVTEKGKDVELRCDPISGHTALYWYRQSLGQGLEFLIYFQGNSAPDKSGLPSDRFSAERTGGSVSTLTIQRTQQEDSAVYLCASSLAPTGELFFGEGSRLTVL.

This clonotype was detected only a few times. The V gene is TRBV19, the J gene TRBJ1-6, with D possibly TRBD1 on 5 matching bases. V was shortened by 2 bases and J by 7 bases, with 12 bases between the two germline ends. The CDR3 contains 15 residues. The germline V gene has CDR1 LNHDA and CDR2 SQIVND (reference sequence). CDR3 DNA: TGTGCCAGTAGTATAAAAGGGGCGGAGAATTCACCCCTCCACTTT. It codes for CASSIKGAENSPLHF.

V gene TRBV21-1 combines with J gene TRBJ1-3. TRBV21-1 is labeled a pseudogene. The CDR3 runs to 12 residues. In DNA form, the CDR3 reads TGTGCCAGCAGCAAACTGGGAAACACCATATATTTT. It translates to CASSKLGNTIYF.

In this sample, this clonotype turned up a few times. J is TRBJ1-1 and V is TRBV12-3 or TRBV12-4, with a weak D call TRBD1 (5 bases). V lost 7 bases to trimming and J lost 1 base, with 16 bases between them. The CDR3 length is 15 residues. The CDR3 is CASINRGTANTEAFF. In DNA form, the CDR3 reads TGTGCCAGCATCAATCGAGGGACGGCGAACACTGAAGCTTTCTTT.

There are a few counts of this clonotype. The gene calls are TRBV7-6 and TRBJ2-3, with 8 bases fitting TRBD2. CDR1 and CDR2 from the germline V gene are SGHVS and FNYEAQ. CDR3 length: 15 residues. The junction had 5 bases not matched to a gene; V was cut back by 3 bases and J by 3 bases. CDR3 loop: CASSFGGRQTDTQYF. CDR3 bases: TGTGCCAGCAGCTTTGGCGGGAGGCAGACAGATACGCAGTATTTT.

V usage is TRBV5-1 and J usage is TRBJ1-2; 8 nucleotides agree with TRBD1. The CDR3 is made up of 14 amino acids. V gave up 4 bases and J gave up 3 bases; unmatched junction bases: 5. Germline CDR1 is SGHRS and CDR2 is YFSETQ. In nucleotides, the CDR3 is TGCGCCAGCAGCCAAGGACAGGGCGACTATGGCTACACCTTC. Translation gives CASSQGQGDYGYTF.

This clonotype was picked up a small number of times. The chain links TRBV6-5 to TRBJ2-4; 7 bases map to TRBD1. Germline CDR1 MNHEY, CDR2 SVGAGI. After removal of 0 bases from V and 9 bases from J, the junction contained 8 bases not matched to a gene. The CDR3 consists of 15 residues. This CDR3 is CASSYSETGKSIQYF. The CDR3 DNA follows: TGTGCCAGCAGTTACTCCGAGACAGGGAAGAGCATTCAGTACTTC.

In this sample, this clonotype turned up once. This CDR3 is missing its conserved last phenylalanine or tryptophan, likely due to a read error. This rearrangement joins TRBV20-1 to TRBJ2-3, with TRBD2 identical over 11 bases. The CDR3 is made up of 15 amino acids. The germline V gene encodes CDR1 DFQATT and CDR2 SNEGSKA (reference sequence). Unmatched junction bases numbered 8, after V lost 3 bases and J lost 6 bases. The CDR3 sequence: CSASGTSGQGDTQYI. CDR3 DNA: TGCAGTGCTAGCGGGACTAGCGGTCAGGGGGATACGCAGTATATT.

In nucleotides, the CDR3 is TGTGCCAGCAGCTTAGGCGGGGGGCGGCAGAGTAATTCACCCCTCCACTTT. The encoded protein is CASSLGGGRQSNSPLHF. The rearrangement links TRBV7-9 to TRBJ1-6, with D perhaps TRBD1 (6 bases). The ends were cut back, 1 base at V and 6 bases at J, with 16 bases in the middle. This CDR3 is 17 amino acids long. Germline values: CDR1 SEHNR, CDR2 FQNEAQ (reference sequence).

This chain links TRBV2 with TRBJ2-2; TRBD2 might be the D (5 bases). The V and J ends lost 6 bases and 2 bases respectively, with 13 bases between them. Germline CDR1 SNHLY, CDR2 FYNNEI. This CDR3 has 15 amino acids. The CDR3 loop reads CASRRLALNTGELFF. The CDR3 region has the DNA TGTGCCAGCAGAAGGCTAGCTCTAAACACCGGGGAGCTGTTTTTT.

V usage is TRBV14 and J usage is TRBJ1-1; D remains ambiguous. The CDR3 consists of 13 residues. CDR1 is SGHDN and CDR2 is FVKESK in the germline V gene. Trimming stripped 5 bases from V and 1 base from J, with 8 bases between. The chain's CDR3 is CASSSYQNTEAFF. The DNA of the CDR3 is TGTGCCAGCAGCTCATACCAGAACACTGAAGCTTTCTTT.

Only a few counts were recorded for this clonotype. This chain connects TRBV11-1 to TRBJ2-5; TRBD2 matches at 13 bases. From germline, CDR1 is SGHAT and CDR2 FQDESV (reference sequence). V lost 7 bases to trimming and J lost 2 bases; unmatched junction nucleotides: 7. This CDR3 region has 16 residues. DNA for the CDR3: TGTGCCAGCAAGCTACAGGGACTAGCGGGACAAGAGACCCAGTACTTC. This translates into CASKLQGLAGQETQYF.

This clonotype was seen at least ten times. The J gene is TRBJ2-3, the V gene TRBV21-1; the listed D gene, TRBD1, was not tested against the DNA. TRBV21-1 is shown as a pseudogene. The CDR3 extends over 15 amino acids. For the CDR3, the DNA is TGTGCCAGCAGCAGGGGACAGCACTTCACAGATACGCAGTATTTT. The encoded protein is CASSRGQHFTDTQYF.

The chain links TRBV5-5 to TRBJ1-2; 7 bases are a match to TRBD1. CDR1 and CDR2 (germline): SGHKS, YYEKEE (reference sequence). This CDR3 region has 14 residues. Trimming removed 2 bases from V and 6 bases from J; junction bases left unmatched: 7. CDR3 protein: CASSLTGASHGYTF. As DNA, the CDR3 is TGTGCCAGCAGCTTAACAGGGGCCTCTCATGGCTACACCTTC.

This clonotype has just a few counts. The rearrangement joins TRBV18 to TRBJ2-2; D remains ambiguous. The V end was cut by 1 base, the J end by 1 base, with 10 bases between. CDR3 length: 16 residues. Germline V gene sequence: CDR1 KGHSH, CDR2 LQKENI. The CDR3 sequence is CASSPRADMNTGELFF. CDR3 sequence (DNA): TGTGCCAGCTCACCACGCGCGGATATGAACACCGGGGAGCTGTTTTTT.

The V gene is TRBV19, the J gene TRBJ2-3; D uncertain. Per the germline V gene, CDR1 is LNHDA and CDR2 is SQIVND (reference sequence). This CDR3 has 14 amino acids. V was shortened by 6 bases and J by 6 bases, with 16 bases between the two germline ends. As DNA, the CDR3 is TGTGCCAGTAGCCCTCGGCTTTTTTTCGATACGCAGTATTTT. Translated: CASSPRLFFDTQYF.